This T cell receptor beta chain was identified during a study of T cells in Graves' hyperthyroidism and ophthalmopathy. The TCR beta CDR3 regions underwent amplification using RNA transcripts as the source. TCR CDR3 underwent first-round RT-PCR with the HTBI primer set. TCRdb re-derived calls from the multiplex PCR reads in MiXCR, one entry per CDR3 protein. Seen here are 500,000 or so distinct CDR3 sequences, under 20% observed once, and the top ten hold 17%. This CDR3 has 16 residues. Fresh 10 ml peripheral blood yielded PBMCs. The specimen was blood. V and J are TRBV3-2 and TRBJ2-7; the table's D call, TRBD1, has no DNA check behind it. TRBV3-2 is a pseudogene locus. This TCR was recovered from a woman aged 18-29 years with Graves' ophthalmopathy. CDR3 in DNA: TGTGCCAGCAGCCAAGAAACTAGGACAGGGGCGTACGAGCAGTACTTC. The encoded protein is CASSQETRTGAYEQYF.